The T cell receptor beta chain described here comes from a study of blood T cell repertoires in COVID-19. Study at large: From the United States, Italy and Spain came samples of acute and convalescent COVID-19. The analysed material was cDNA or gDNA that came from T cells, B-cell-depleted T cells, or PBMCs.

Authors' processing steps: Scientists estimated how many nucleated cells there were by amplifying reference gene primers. Data came from immunoSEQ multiplex PCR; TCRdb stores just in-frame clones and leaves some out. Clone size and V and J calls were adopted from that table, with D and trimming inferred from the DNA. Of 250,000 or so clones listed, 80% to 90% are singletons. The V gene's germline CDR1 is SEHNR and CDR2 FQNEAQ (reference sequence). V lost 3 bases to trimming and J lost 0 bases; unmatched junction nucleotides: 8. The CDR3 totals 16 residues. The sequence derives from a man in his 60s with acute or convalescent COVID-19. Sample: peripheral blood. The chain combines TRBV7-9 with TRBJ2-7, with 7 bases that match TRBD1. CDR3 loop: CASSFGRDSSSYEQYF. For the CDR3, the DNA is TGTGCCAGCAGCTTCGGCCGGGACAGTTCCTCCTACGAGCAGTACTTC.